Below, 18 T cell receptor beta chains from the same sample are listed, as sequenced in a study of blood T cell repertoires in COVID-19. Using immunoSEQ multiplex PCR, the repertoire was profiled, and TCRdb retains in-frame clones only, with some absent. The table lists about 300,000 clones, 85% of them singletons. The sample was PBMCs or T cells enriched from blood (not recorded which). These TCRs come from a woman aged 50 to 60 who had recovered from COVID-19.

This clone was recorded once. This chain uses TRBV5-6 with TRBJ1-1; D gene uncertain. Germline-derived CDR1 and CDR2 are SGHDT and YYEEEE. This CDR3 is built from 13 residues. Trimming cost V 10 bases and J 8 bases, with 21 bases left between them. Here the CDR3 reads CAYSRSGIREAFF. The DNA for the CDR3 is TGTGCCTACTCAAGGTCGGGGATCCGAGAAGCTTTCTTT.

The gene calls are TRBV6-6 and TRBJ2-7; 7 bases line up with TRBD2. Germline V gives CDR1 MNHNY, CDR2 SVGAGI (reference sequence). J lost 6 bases, V lost 7 bases, and 9 bases had no gene match. The CDR3 contains 13 residues. For the CDR3, the DNA is TGTGCCAGCAAGGGGAGCGGGACCCCCGAGCAGTACTTC. Its protein is CASKGSGTPEQYF.

The V call is TRBV11-2, the J call TRBJ1-5; 7 bases are shared with TRBD1. Germline trimming cut 1 base from V and 11 bases from J; bases unmatched to any gene: 11. The CDR3 runs 15 residues. Germline V gene sequence: CDR1 SGHAT, CDR2 FQNNGV. The CDR3 spells CASSLGQGGRMAQHF. The CDR3 nucleotides read TGTGCCAGCAGCTTAGGGCAGGGGGGTAGGATGGCCCAGCATTTT.

This chain joins TRBV6-2 or TRBV6-3 and TRBJ1-5; 8 nucleotides align to TRBD1. Germline-derived CDR1 and CDR2 are MNHEY and SVGEGT. With 2 bases clipped from V and 8 bases from J, the junction kept 8 bases outside the gene matches. The CDR3 is 15 amino acids. CDR3 region: CASSYTRQGSEPQHF. CDR3 nucleotides: TGTGCCAGCAGTTACACCCGACAGGGGTCGGAGCCCCAGCATTTT.

This chain joins TRBV5-4 and TRBJ2-7, with a tentative D call TRBD1 (6 bases). This CDR3 contains 15 residues. Germline CDR1 is SGHNT and CDR2 is YYREEE (reference sequence). Trimming pared 0 bases from V and 1 base from J, leaving 11 bases between. CDR3 DNA sequence: TGTGCCAGCAGCTTGGCCGTGCAGGGGTCCTACGAGCAGTACTTC. The encoded protein is CASSLAVQGSYEQYF.

V gene TRBV29-1 combines with J gene TRBJ1-1; a weak D match, TRBD1 (5 bases). The CDR3 is 14 amino acids. V was shortened by 8 bases and J by 0 bases, with 16 bases between the two germline ends. Germline V gene data show CDR1 as SQVTM and CDR2 as ANQGSEA. The CDR3 is CSYQEGRMNTEAFF. The CDR3 region has the DNA TGCAGCTATCAGGAGGGGCGAATGAACACTGAAGCTTTCTTT.

The chain couples TRBV4-1 to TRBJ2-7, with D maybe TRBD1 (6 bases). Per the germline V gene, CDR1 is MGHRA and CDR2 is YSYEKL. Trimming took off 2 bases at V and 6 bases at J, with 8 bases between the two ends. CDR3 length: 12 amino acids. CDR3 region: CASSQTGSEQYF. The CDR3 DNA sequence: TGCGCCAGCAGCCAAACAGGGTCCGAGCAGTACTTC.

The V call is TRBV11-2, the J call TRBJ2-1, with D maybe TRBD2 (5 bases). Trimming took off 3 bases at V and 7 bases at J, with 19 bases between the two ends. The CDR3 runs to 16 residues. The V gene's germline CDR1 is SGHAT and CDR2 FQNNGV. In nucleotides, the CDR3 is TGTGCCAGCAGCTTCGTAACCCGGGGAAGCTTGAATGAGCAGTTCTTC. It specifies CASSFVTRGSLNEQFF. The variable domain in full, completed from reference TRBV11-2 and TRBJ2-1, reads EAGVAQSPRYKIIEKRQSVAFWCNPISGHATLYWYQQILGQGPKLLIQFQNNGVVDDSQLPKDRFSAERLKGVDSTLKIQPAKLEDSAVYLCASSFVTRGSLNEQFFGPGTRLTVL.

The rearrangement uses TRBV7-9 and TRBJ2-1; 8 positions agree with TRBD2. Germline V gives CDR1 SEHNR, CDR2 FQNEAQ (reference sequence). Losses at the gene ends were 2 bases for V and 8 bases for J; bases not matched to a gene: 8. This CDR3 is built from 15 residues. This CDR3 is CASSLTGRAVYEQFF. CDR3 in DNA: TGTGCCAGCAGCTTAACCGGGAGGGCCGTGTATGAGCAGTTCTTC.

The chain joins TRBV4-3 to TRBJ2-5; 13 bases line up with TRBD2. This CDR3 is built from 17 residues. Losses at the gene ends were 4 bases for V and 3 bases for J; bases not matched to a gene: 8. Looked up from germline, CDR1 is LGHNA and CDR2 is YSLEER. The CDR3 coding sequence is TGCGCCAGCAGCCCTGGGACTAGCGGGATGACAGAAGAGACCCAGTACTTC. Protein: CASSPGTSGMTEETQYF.

The chain uses TRBV28 and TRBJ2-7, with D perhaps TRBD2 (6 bases). The germline V gene has CDR1 MDHEN and CDR2 SYDVKM. V lost 6 bases to trimming and J lost 0 bases, with 12 bases between them. The CDR3 is made up of 14 amino acids. CDR3 region: CASRTNGGSYEQYF. The CDR3 DNA follows: TGTGCCAGCAGAACTAACGGGGGCTCCTACGAGCAGTACTTC.

The table lists this clone with a few counts. CDR3 in DNA: TGTGCCAGCAGTCGGGACAGGGGATCCTACGAGCAGTACTTC. Its protein product is CASSRDRGSYEQYF. The rearrangement uses TRBV27 and TRBJ2-7, with TRBD1 identical over 10 bases. Looked up from germline, CDR1 is MNHEY and CDR2 is SMNVEV (reference sequence). V shed 5 bases, J shed 1 base, and the junction held 2 bases outside the gene matches. The CDR3 covers 14 residues.

This clone was seen once. The chain combines TRBV27 with TRBJ1-5, with 7 bases lining up with TRBD1. The CDR3 has 19 residues. Losses at the gene ends were 6 bases for V and 0 bases for J; bases not matched to a gene: 17. Germline V CDR1 and CDR2: MNHEY, SMNVEV (reference sequence). This chain's CDR3 is CASSLSGQAGANSNQPQHF. As DNA, the CDR3 is TGTGCCAGCAGCCTATCAGGACAGGCGGGTGCCAATAGCAATCAGCCCCAGCATTTT.

The rearrangement links TRBV27 to TRBJ1-6; 7 bases match TRBD1. This CDR3 contains 13 residues. Looked up from germline, CDR1 is MNHEY and CDR2 is SMNVEV (reference sequence). Unmatched junction bases numbered 6, after V lost 6 bases and J lost 10 bases. DNA for the CDR3: TGTGCCAGCAGAGCCACAGGGGTCTCACCCCTCCACTTT. This encodes CASRATGVSPLHF.

This sequence joins TRBV11-2 and TRBJ1-3; possibly TRBD1 for D (5 bases). Germline loops: CDR1 SGHAT, CDR2 FQNNGV. The CDR3 runs to 18 residues. V was clipped by 5 bases and J by 4 bases, with 24 bases between them. CDR3 coding DNA: TGTGCCAGCAGCCGTCGGGGGACCGGACCATTGCCGGGAAACACCATATATTTT. It specifies CASSRRGTGPLPGNTIYF.

The chain combines TRBV19 with TRBJ2-1; D remains unclear. The CDR3 is 15 amino acids. The V end lost 2 bases, the J end lost 4 bases, and 12 bases lay between the germline ends. Germline V gene data show CDR1 as LNHDA and CDR2 as SQIVND (reference sequence). CDR3: CASSIIGLAYNEQFF. CDR3 nucleotides: TGTGCCAGTAGTATAATCGGTCTTGCGTACAATGAGCAGTTCTTC.

The chain uses TRBV7-2 and TRBJ2-3; no clear D gene. The CDR3 has 15 residues. V was clipped by 1 base and J by 4 bases, with 12 bases between them. Germline V gene data show CDR1 as SGHTA and CDR2 as FQGNSA. The DNA of the CDR3 is TGTGCCAGCAGCTTAGTTTCGGGTGGCGCAGATACGCAGTATTTT. Encoded protein: CASSLVSGGADTQYF. Supplemented by reference TRBV7-2 and TRBJ2-3, the full variable domain reads GAGVSQSPSNKVTEKGKDVELRCDPISGHTALYWYRQSLGQGLEFLIYFQGNSAPDKSGLPSDRFSAERTGGSVSTLTIQRTQQEDSAVYLCASSLVSGGADTQYFGPGTRLTVL.

This clone has a single count. The V gene is TRBV27, the J gene TRBJ2-7; TRBD1 matches at 9 bases. The CDR3 is 15 amino acids. V lost 2 bases to trimming and J lost 5 bases; unmatched junction nucleotides: 7. Germline loops: CDR1 MNHEY, CDR2 SMNVEV (reference sequence). The CDR3 sequence is CASSLQGTGRNEQYF. DNA of the CDR3: TGTGCCAGCAGTTTACAAGGGACAGGGAGGAACGAGCAGTACTTC.